This is a list of T cell receptor beta chains from one sample in a study of early T cells in non-severe SARS-CoV-2 infection. Each CDR3 protein gets one entry after TCRdb re-called the 5' RACE reads with MiXCR. The sample yields more than 55,000 distinct CDR3 sequences, around 12% seen once. The source material was whole blood. These TCRs come from an adult who was a healthcare worker with PCR-confirmed SARS-CoV-2 infection or an uninfected control (not recorded which). The CDR3 runs from the conserved cysteine through the conserved F or W. D genes are given only for firm matches. Clone size is shown for a subset of rows, as once, few, many or a class of expanded clone.

v_gene	d_gene	abundance	j_gene	CDR3aa	CDR3nt
TRBV20-1	-	many	TRBJ1-5	CSARGSNQPQHF	TGCAGTGCTAGAGGGAGCAATCAGCCCCAGCATTTT
TRBV7-2	-	many	TRBJ2-2	CASSFLRFPLGELFF	TGTGCCAGCAGCTTTTTAAGGTTCCCCCTCGGGGAGCTGTTTTTT
TRBV27	-	many	TRBJ1-2	CASSLTRSYGYTF	TGTGCCAGCAGTTTAACCAGGTCCTATGGCTACACCTTC
TRBV30	TRBD2	few	TRBJ2-7	CAWSEGLAGGYEQYF	TGTGCCTGGAGCGAAGGCTTAGCGGGGGGTTACGAGCAGTACTTC
TRBV7-9	-	-	TRBJ1-4	CASSFPGRAQKLFF	TGTGCCAGCAGCTTCCCCGGACGGGCCCAGAAACTGTTTTTT
TRBV12-5	TRBD2	-	TRBJ2-5	CASGFGSGGESQETQYF	TGTGCTAGTGGTTTTGGTAGCGGGGGAGAATCCCAAGAGACCCAGTACTTC
TRBV7-9	-	-	TRBJ1-4	CASRPGSNTYEKLFF	TGTGCCAGCAGACCCGGCTCAAACACGTACGAAAAACTGTTTTTT
TRBV3-2	-	once	TRBJ2-3	CASSKLAGGLTDTQYF	TGTGCCAGCAGCAAACTAGCGGGGGGACTCACAGATACGCAGTATTTT
TRBV6-1	-	-	TRBJ2-1	CASSDRGSTEQFF	TGTGCCAGCAGTGACAGGGGCAGCACTGAGCAGTTCTTC
TRBV20-1	-	many	TRBJ1-5	CSARDVNSNQPQHF	TGCAGTGCTAGAGATGTAAATAGCAATCAGCCCCAGCATTTT
TRBV18	-	-	TRBJ2-1	CASSPPTDFGGLSPYNEQFF	TGTGCCAGCTCACCACCGACGGACTTCGGGGGGCTCTCCCCTTACAATGAGCAGTTCTTC
TRBV5-6	-	few	TRBJ1-4	CASSLLGPNEKLFF	TGTGCCAGCAGCTTGCTGGGCCCTAATGAAAAACTGTTTTTT
TRBV5-1	-	-	TRBJ1-2	CASSLDPASYGYTF	TGCGCCAGCAGCTTGGACCCTGCTAGCTATGGCTACACCTTC
TRBV19	-	many	TRBJ2-6	CASPWRDGANVLTF	TGTGCCAGCCCTTGGAGGGACGGGGCCAACGTCCTGACTTTC
TRBV2	-	many	TRBJ2-7	CASSYSYEQYF	TGTGCCAGCAGTTACTCCTACGAGCAGTACTTC
TRBV5-1	TRBD1	few	TRBJ2-5	CASSWGKGAVQETQYF	TGCGCCAGCAGCTGGGGGAAGGGGGCTGTTCAAGAGACCCAGTACTTC
TRBV20-1	-	many	TRBJ2-5	CSARALQGETQYF	TGCAGTGCTAGAGCCCTTCAGGGAGAGACCCAGTACTTC
TRBV2	-	few	TRBJ2-3	CASSEALGGRDTQYF	TGTGCCAGCAGTGAAGCGCTTGGGGGCCGGGATACGCAGTATTTT
TRBV10-2	-	many	TRBJ2-5	CASSVAGEALGQETQYF	TGCGCCAGCAGCGTCGCCGGGGAGGCGCTGGGGCAAGAGACCCAGTACTTC
TRBV14	-	few	TRBJ2-7	CASSRIDKSVYEQYF	TGTGCCAGCAGCCGAATCGACAAGTCCGTCTACGAGCAGTACTTC
TRBV9	TRBD1	-	TRBJ1-1	CASSGTQGRAFF	TGTGCCAGCAGCGGGACACAGGGGAGGGCTTTCTTT
TRBV20-1	-	-	TRBJ2-7	CSARENSGSLYF	TGCAGTGCTAGAGAAAACTCCGGGTCCCTGTACTTC
TRBV5-1	-	few	TRBJ1-1	CASSSREWGVNTEAFF	TGCGCCAGCAGCTCACGGGAGTGGGGGGTCAACACTGAAGCTTTCTTT
TRBV7-9	-	-	TRBJ2-5	CASRPSTGQETQYF	TGTGCCAGCCGGCCCTCGACAGGACAAGAGACCCAGTACTTC
TRBV6-5	-	-	TRBJ2-3	CASSVQGRPRDTQYF	TGTGCCAGCAGTGTACAGGGGAGGCCCCGAGATACGCAGTATTTT
TRBV5-5	TRBD2	few	TRBJ2-3	CASSFIAGGSLDTQYF	TGTGCCAGCAGCTTTATAGCGGGGGGAAGTTTAGATACGCAGTATTTT